Following are 11 T cell receptor beta chains from one sample sequenced in a study of blood T cell repertoires in COVID-19. The table came from immunoSEQ multiplex PCR; TCRdb's copy has only in-frame clones and leaves some out. Altogether 200,000 to 300,000 clones are present, 88% being singletons, with the ten largest covering roughly 1.2%. Sequenced sample: PBMCs or T cells enriched from blood (not recorded which). The receptors derive from a woman aged 40 to 50 with acute COVID-19.

The J gene is TRBJ2-2, the V gene TRBV19; 15 bases fit TRBD2. This CDR3 contains 19 residues. The junction had 10 bases not matched to a gene; V was cut back by 5 bases and J by 3 bases. The V gene's germline CDR1 is LNHDA and CDR2 SQIVND (reference sequence). The CDR3 bases are TGTGCCAGTAGTCCCGGACTAGCGGGAGGGCAGTTTTACACCGGGGAGCTGTTTTTT. Residues: CASSPGLAGGQFYTGELFF.

The rearrangement links TRBV10-1 to TRBJ2-7; TRBD2 is a possible D gene (5 bases). This CDR3 contains 14 residues. V lost 0 bases and J lost 1, with 7 bases in between. The germline V gene encodes CDR1 WNHNN and CDR2 SYGVQD (reference sequence). The CDR3 DNA is TGCGCCAGCAGTGAGTCAGGGAGATCCTACGAGCAGTACTTC. Protein sequence: CASSESGRSYEQYF.

The J gene is TRBJ1-2, the V gene TRBV29-1; 8 nucleotides agree with TRBD1. The CDR3 has 15 amino acids. The germline V gene encodes CDR1 SQVTM and CDR2 ANQGSEA. After removal of 4 bases from V and 6 bases from J, the junction contained 13 bases not matched to a gene. CDR3 in amino acids: CSVGRSGQGAHGYTF. The CDR3 nucleotides read TGCAGCGTTGGCCGCTCGGGGCAGGGGGCGCATGGCTACACCTTC.

CDR3 protein: CASSIRVNYEQYF. The CDR3 bases are TGTGCCAGTAGTATCAGGGTTAACTACGAGCAGTACTTC. The chain combines TRBV19 with TRBJ2-7; a possible D gene is TRBD1 (5 bases). Per germline, CDR1 LNHDA and CDR2 SQIVND (reference sequence). With 3 bases removed from V and 3 bases from J, the gap between germline ends came to 9 bases. The CDR3 loop spans 13 amino acids.

The chain uses TRBV28 and TRBJ1-4; D not resolved. V shed 5 bases and J shed 3 bases, with 10 bases lying between them. Germline V gene lookup returns CDR1 MDHEN and CDR2 SYDVKM. The CDR3 is 14 residues long. The CDR3 sequence: CASSQQLSNEKLFF. CDR3 bases: TGTGCCAGCAGTCAACAGTTGTCTAATGAAAAACTGTTTTTT.

The chain has TRBV7-8 and TRBJ1-4; a weak D match, TRBD1 (6 bases). The CDR3 totals 14 residues. The V and J ends lost 5 bases and 3 bases respectively, with 10 bases between them. CDR1 and CDR2 (germline): SGHVS, FQNEAQ. The CDR3 is CASSKDRPNEKLFF. The CDR3 DNA sequence: TGTGCCAGCAGCAAAGACAGGCCTAATGAAAAACTGTTTTTT.

This chain joins TRBV24-1 and TRBJ1-5; 9 bases match TRBD1. The CDR3 runs 17 residues. CDR1 is KGHDR, CDR2 SFDVKD, per germline. Here the CDR3 reads CDRQRPGGQGNNQPQHF. The CDR3 DNA is TGTGACAGACAACGACCAGGGGGACAGGGTAACAATCAGCCCCAGCATTTT.

V gene TRBV10-3 combines with J gene TRBJ2-3; D perhaps matches TRBD2 (5 bases). This CDR3 contains 16 residues. Trimming removed 0 bases at V and 0 bases at J, with 10 bases between. The germline V gene encodes CDR1 ENHRY and CDR2 SYGVKD. DNA of the CDR3: TGTGCCATCAGTGAGTCCCCTGGCGGGAGCACAGATACGCAGTATTTT. Translating it yields CAISESPGGSTDTQYF.

The V and J genes are TRBV27 and TRBJ1-4, with 7 bases identical to TRBD1. With V trimmed by 4 bases and J by 7 bases, 21 bases remained unmatched. CDR1 is MNHEY and CDR2 is SMNVEV in the germline V gene (reference sequence). The CDR3 loop spans 19 amino acids. The chain's CDR3 is CASSSVWRGPASPSEKLFF. CDR3 DNA: TGTGCCAGCAGTTCAGTTTGGAGGGGGCCTGCCTCCCCAAGTGAAAAACTGTTTTTT.

The J gene is TRBJ1-6, the V gene TRBV4-1; D is ambiguous. This CDR3 comprises 15 residues. The V gene lost 5 bases and the J gene lost 3 bases, with 11 bases spanning the gap. Germline CDR1 and CDR2: MGHRA and YSYEKL. DNA of the CDR3: TGCGCCAGCAGCTCACTTATTGTCTATAATTCACCCCTCCACTTT. This sequence encodes CASSSLIVYNSPLHF.

The chain uses TRBV7-9 and TRBJ2-7; 10 nucleotides align to TRBD2. V lost 5 bases, J lost 5 bases, and 6 bases stayed unmatched. Germline V gives CDR1 SEHNR, CDR2 FQNEAQ (reference sequence). CDR3 length: 14 amino acids. The CDR3 sequence: CASSARTSGDEQYV. Here the CDR3 DNA reads TGTGCCAGCAGCGCCAGGACTAGCGGAGACGAGCAGTACGTC.